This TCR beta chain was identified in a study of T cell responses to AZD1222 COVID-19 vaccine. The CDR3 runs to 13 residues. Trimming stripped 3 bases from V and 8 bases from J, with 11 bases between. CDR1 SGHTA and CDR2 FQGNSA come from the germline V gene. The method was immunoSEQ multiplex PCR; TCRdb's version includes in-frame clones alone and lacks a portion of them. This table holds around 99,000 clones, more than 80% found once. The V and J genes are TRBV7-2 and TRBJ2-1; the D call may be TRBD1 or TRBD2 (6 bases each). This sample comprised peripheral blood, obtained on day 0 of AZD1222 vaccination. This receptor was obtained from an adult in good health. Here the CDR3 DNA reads TGTGCCAGCAGCTTGGGGGGCGTGGATGAGCAGTTCTTC. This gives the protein CASSLGGVDEQFF. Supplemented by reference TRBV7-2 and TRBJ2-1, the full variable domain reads GAGVSQSPSNKVTEKGKDVELRCDPISGHTALYWYRQSLGQGLEFLIYFQGNSAPDKSGLPSDRFSAERTGGSVSTLTIQRTQQEDSAVYLCASSLGGVDEQFFGPGTRLTVL.